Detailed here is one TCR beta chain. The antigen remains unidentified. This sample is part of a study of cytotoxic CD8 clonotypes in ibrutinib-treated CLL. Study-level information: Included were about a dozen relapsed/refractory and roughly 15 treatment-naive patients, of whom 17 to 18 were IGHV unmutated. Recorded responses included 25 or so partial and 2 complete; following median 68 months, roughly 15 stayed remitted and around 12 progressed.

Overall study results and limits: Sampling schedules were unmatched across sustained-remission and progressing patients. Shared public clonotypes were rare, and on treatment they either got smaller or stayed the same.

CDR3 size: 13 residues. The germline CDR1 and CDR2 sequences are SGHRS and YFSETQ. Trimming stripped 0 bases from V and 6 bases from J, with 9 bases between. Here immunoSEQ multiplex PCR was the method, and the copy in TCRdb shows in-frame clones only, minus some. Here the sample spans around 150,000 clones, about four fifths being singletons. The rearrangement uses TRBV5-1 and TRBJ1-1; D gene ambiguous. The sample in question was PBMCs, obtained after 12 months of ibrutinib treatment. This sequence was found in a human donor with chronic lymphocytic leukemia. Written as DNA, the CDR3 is TGCGCCAGCAGCTTGGCGGGTTCCGCTGAAGCTTTCTTT. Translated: CASSLAGSAEAFF.